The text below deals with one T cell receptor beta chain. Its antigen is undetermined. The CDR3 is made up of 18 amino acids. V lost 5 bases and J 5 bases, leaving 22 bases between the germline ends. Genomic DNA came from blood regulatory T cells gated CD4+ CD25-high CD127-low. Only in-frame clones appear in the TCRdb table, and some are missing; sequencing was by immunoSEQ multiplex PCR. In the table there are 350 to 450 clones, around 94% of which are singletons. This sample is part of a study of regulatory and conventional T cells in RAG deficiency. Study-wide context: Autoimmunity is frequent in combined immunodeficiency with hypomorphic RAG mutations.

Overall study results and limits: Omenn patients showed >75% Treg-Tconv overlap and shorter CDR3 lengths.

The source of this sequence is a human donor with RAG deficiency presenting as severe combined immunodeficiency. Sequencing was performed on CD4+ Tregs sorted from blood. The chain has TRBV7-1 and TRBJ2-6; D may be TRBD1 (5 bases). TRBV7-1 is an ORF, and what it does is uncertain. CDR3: CASSIPQRGQSRANVLTF. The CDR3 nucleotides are TGTGCCAGCAGCATACCTCAACGAGGACAAAGTCGGGCCAACGTCCTGACTTTC.